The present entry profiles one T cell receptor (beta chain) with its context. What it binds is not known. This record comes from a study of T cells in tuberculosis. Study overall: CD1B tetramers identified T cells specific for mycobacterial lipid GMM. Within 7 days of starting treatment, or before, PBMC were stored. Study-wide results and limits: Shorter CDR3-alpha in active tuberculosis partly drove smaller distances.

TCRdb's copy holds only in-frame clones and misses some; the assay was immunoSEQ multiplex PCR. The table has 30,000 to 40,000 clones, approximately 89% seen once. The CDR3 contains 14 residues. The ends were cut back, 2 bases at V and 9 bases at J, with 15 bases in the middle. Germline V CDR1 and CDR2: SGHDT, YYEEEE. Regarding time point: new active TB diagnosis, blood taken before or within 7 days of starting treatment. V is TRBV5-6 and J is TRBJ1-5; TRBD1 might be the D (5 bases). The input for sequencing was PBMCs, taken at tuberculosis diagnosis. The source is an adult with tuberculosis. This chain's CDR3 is CASSFSGGPVPQHF. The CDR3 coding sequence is TGTGCCAGCAGCTTCTCGGGGGGTCCGGTGCCCCAGCATTTT.